These 5 T cell receptor beta chains originate from one sample sequenced in a study of spatial heterogeneity in lung cancer. Overall study findings and caveats: Counts of expanded intratumoral alpha and beta TCRs tracked tumor mutation counts.

Documented time point: sample taken at primary tumor resection. Using its own MiXCR run on the 5' RACE reads, TCRdb lists one record per CDR3 protein. Altogether some 14,000 distinct CDR3 sequences are present, more than 5% being singletons, with the ten largest covering roughly 11%. The antigens of these receptors remain unknown. Sequencing used lung tumor tissue, obtained at surgery. These receptors came from a female donor with early-stage non-small cell lung cancer.

This clonotype has at least ten counts. Within a library made for alpha chains, this beta chain is off target, and its count is uninformative. The gene calls are TRBV6-2 or TRBV6-3 and TRBJ1-1; a weak D match, TRBD1 (5 bases). CDR1 MNHEY and CDR2 SVGEGT come from the germline V gene. The CDR3 totals 13 residues. Trimming took off 11 bases at V and 5 bases at J, with 18 bases between the two ends. This CDR3 is CAGRGASRTEAFF. The CDR3 region has the DNA TGTGCCGGCCGAGGGGCGAGCAGAACTGAAGCTTTCTTT.

In this sample, this clonotype turned up many times. Little can be read into the size of this beta chain, an off-target read in a library designed for alpha chains. The chain links TRBV7-9 to TRBJ2-7, with D unresolved. The germline gives CDR1 SEHNR, CDR2 FQNEAQ (reference sequence). There are 15 residues in the CDR3. Trimming removed 0 bases at V and 2 bases at J, with 11 bases between. This chain's CDR3 is CASSLAGIYAYEQYF. In nucleotides, the CDR3 is TGTGCCAGCAGCTTAGCGGGGATTTACGCCTACGAGCAGTACTTC.

This clonotype has ten or more counts. Sequence at one end of the junction differs from germline and may be a read error. This beta chain represents an off-target read in a library built for alpha chains; its size is of limited meaning. The chain links TRBV5-5 to TRBJ2-1; perhaps D is TRBD1 or TRBD2 (6 bases each). The CDR3 runs to 12 residues. CDR1 and CDR2 (germline): SGHKS, YYEKEE (reference sequence). CDR3 nucleotide sequence: TGTGCCAGCAGCTTGGAGTTGGGGGGCGGAATCTTC. It is translated as CASSLELGGGIF. Filled out from reference TRBV5-5 and TRBJ2-1, the complete variable domain reads DAGVTQSPTHLIKTRGQQVTLRCSPISGHKSVSWYQQVLGQGPQFIFQYYEKEERGRGNFPDRFSARQFPNYSSELNVNALLLGDSALYLCASSLELGGGIFGPGTRLTVL.

This clonotype was recorded many times. This beta chain slipped into a library made for alpha chains as a stray read, so its size is not meaningful. The gene calls are TRBV12-3 or TRBV12-4 and TRBJ2-3; D might be TRBD1 or TRBD2, each matching 5 bases. This CDR3 has 14 amino acids. The V end was cut by 6 bases, the J end by 0 bases, with 10 bases between. Here the CDR3 reads CASRLGDSTDTQYF. For the CDR3, the DNA is TGTGCCAGCAGACTCGGGGACAGCACAGATACGCAGTATTTT.

By its share, this clonotype is medium-sized. With the library built for alpha chains, this beta chain is off target and its frequency is not meaningful. The chain couples TRBV5-1 to TRBJ2-5, with D perhaps matching TRBD2 (6 bases). The V gene lost 3 bases and the J gene lost 4 bases, with 10 bases spanning the gap. Germline-derived CDR1 and CDR2 are SGHRS and YFSETQ. The CDR3 is 13 residues long. CDR3 sequence: CASSWAGRETQYF. The CDR3 DNA sequence: TGCGCCAGCAGCTGGGCGGGAAGAGAGACCCAGTACTTC. The full variable domain, completed using reference TRBV5-1 and TRBJ2-5, is KAGVTQTPRYLIKTRGQQVTLSCSPISGHRSVSWYQQTPGQGLQFLFEYFSETQRNKGNFPGRFSGRQFSNSRSEMNVSTLELGDSALYLCASSWAGRETQYFGPGTRLLVL.